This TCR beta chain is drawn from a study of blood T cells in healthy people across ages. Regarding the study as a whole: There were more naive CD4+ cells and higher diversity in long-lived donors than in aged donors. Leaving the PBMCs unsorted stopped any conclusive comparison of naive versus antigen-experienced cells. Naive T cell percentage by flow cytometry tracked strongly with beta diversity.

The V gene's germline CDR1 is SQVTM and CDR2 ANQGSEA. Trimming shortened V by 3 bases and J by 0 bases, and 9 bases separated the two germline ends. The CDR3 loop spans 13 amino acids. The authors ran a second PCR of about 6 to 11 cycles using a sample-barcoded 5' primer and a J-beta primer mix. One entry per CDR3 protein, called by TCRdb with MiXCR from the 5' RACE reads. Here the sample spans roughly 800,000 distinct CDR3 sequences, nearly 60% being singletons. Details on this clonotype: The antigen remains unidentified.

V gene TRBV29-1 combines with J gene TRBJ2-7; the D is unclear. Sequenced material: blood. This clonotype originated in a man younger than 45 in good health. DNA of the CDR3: TGCAGCGTTGAGGTGCCGAGCTCCTACGAGCAGTACTTC. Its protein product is CSVEVPSSYEQYF.